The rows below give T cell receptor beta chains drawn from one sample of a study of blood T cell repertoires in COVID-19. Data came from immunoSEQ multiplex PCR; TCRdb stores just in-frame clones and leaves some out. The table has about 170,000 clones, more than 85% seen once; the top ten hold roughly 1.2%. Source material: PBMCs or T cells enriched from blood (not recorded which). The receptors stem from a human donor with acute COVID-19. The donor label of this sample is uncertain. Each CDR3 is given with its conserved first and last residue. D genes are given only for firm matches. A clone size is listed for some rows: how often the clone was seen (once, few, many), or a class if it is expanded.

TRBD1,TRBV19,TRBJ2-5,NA,TGTGCCAGTAGAGGGGACAGGGAAGAGACCCAGTACTTC,CASRGDREETQYF
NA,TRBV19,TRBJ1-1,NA,TGTGCCAGTAGTATAGGTACAGCTATTATGAACACTGAAGCTTTCTTT,CASSIGTAIMNTEAFF
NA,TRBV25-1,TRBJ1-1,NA,TGTGCCAGCAGCGACATGAACACTGAAGCTTTCTTT,CASSDMNTEAFF
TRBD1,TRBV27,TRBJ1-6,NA,TGTGCCAGCAGTTTGACCCGGACAGGGAGTTTGAATTCACCCCTCCACTTT,CASSLTRTGSLNSPLHF
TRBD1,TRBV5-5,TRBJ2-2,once,TGTGCCAGCAGCTATACCGGGACAGGGAACACCGGGGAGCTGTTTTTT,CASSYTGTGNTGELFF
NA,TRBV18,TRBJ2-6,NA,TGTGCCAGCTCCCTGAGTCGAACAGTGACGGCTGGGGCCAACGTCCTGACTTTC,CASSLSRTVTAGANVLTF
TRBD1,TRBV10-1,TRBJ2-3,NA,TGCGCCAGCAGTGAGTCGGCGGGACAGGGGGCTGATACGCAGTATTTT,CASSESAGQGADTQYF
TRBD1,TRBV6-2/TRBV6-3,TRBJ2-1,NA,TGTGCCAGCAGTTACTTGGACAGGGGACTAAACAATGAGCAGTTCTTC,CASSYLDRGLNNEQFF
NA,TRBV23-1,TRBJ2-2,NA,TGCGCCAGCAGTCAATCAGGACTCTCTGGTCACGGGGAGCTGTTTTTT,CASSQSGLSGHGELFF
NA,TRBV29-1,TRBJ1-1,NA,TGCAGCGTTGGGCCAGGGGACGGGGCGAACACTGAAGCTTTCTTT,CSVGPGDGANTEAFF
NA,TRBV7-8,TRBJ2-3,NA,TGTGCCAGCAGCTCCTTATTCTCCATAGGACTAACAGATACGCAGTATTTT,CASSSLFSIGLTDTQYF
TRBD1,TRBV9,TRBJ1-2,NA,TGTGCCAGCAACGATAACCCAGGACAGGGCGACTATGGCTACACCTTC,CASNDNPGQGDYGYTF
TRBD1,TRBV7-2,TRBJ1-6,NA,TGTGCCAGCAGCTTCCGGGACAGGGATTCACCCCTCCACTTT,CASSFRDRDSPLHF
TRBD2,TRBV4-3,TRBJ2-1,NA,TGCGCCAGCAGCCAACGACTAGCGGGGGCCCCGGAGCAGTTCTTC,CASSQRLAGAPEQFF
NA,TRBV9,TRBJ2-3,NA,TGTGCCAGCAGCGAGGCTGGGGGGGGCTATAGCACAGATACGCAGTATTTT,CASSEAGGGYSTDTQYF
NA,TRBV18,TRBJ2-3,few,TGTGCCAGCTCACCACCAAGCGGGCGTTATACGCAGTATTTT,CASSPPSGRYTQYF